What follows are 2 T cell receptor beta chains derived from one specimen sequenced in a study of blood T cell repertoires in COVID-19. Profiling relied on immunoSEQ multiplex PCR, and the TCRdb table lists in-frame clones only, not all of them. The table includes 140,000 or so clones, 70% to 90% detected once. Source material: peripheral blood. All receptors come from a woman between 50 and 59 years old with acute or convalescent COVID-19.

The J gene is TRBJ1-5, the V gene TRBV15; the match to TRBD1 covers 12 bases. This CDR3 spans 19 amino acids. Unmatched junction bases numbered 12, after V lost 0 bases and J lost 6 bases. The germline gives CDR1 LNHNV, CDR2 YYDKDF (reference sequence). CDR3 nucleotides: TGTGCCACCAGCAGAGATGAATTCGGGACAGGGGGCTTGGGTCAGCCCCAGCATTTT. Translating gives CATSRDEFGTGGLGQPQHF.

The chain employs TRBV14 and TRBJ2-6; the match to TRBD1 covers 9 bases. The CDR3 consists of 19 residues. Germline V gene lookup returns CDR1 SGHDN and CDR2 FVKESK. V lost 4 bases, J lost 0 bases, and 10 bases stayed unmatched. The CDR3 region is CASSPLRQGDLSGANVLTF. The CDR3 nucleotides read TGTGCCAGCAGCCCTCTCCGACAGGGGGACCTCTCTGGGGCCAACGTCCTGACTTTC.